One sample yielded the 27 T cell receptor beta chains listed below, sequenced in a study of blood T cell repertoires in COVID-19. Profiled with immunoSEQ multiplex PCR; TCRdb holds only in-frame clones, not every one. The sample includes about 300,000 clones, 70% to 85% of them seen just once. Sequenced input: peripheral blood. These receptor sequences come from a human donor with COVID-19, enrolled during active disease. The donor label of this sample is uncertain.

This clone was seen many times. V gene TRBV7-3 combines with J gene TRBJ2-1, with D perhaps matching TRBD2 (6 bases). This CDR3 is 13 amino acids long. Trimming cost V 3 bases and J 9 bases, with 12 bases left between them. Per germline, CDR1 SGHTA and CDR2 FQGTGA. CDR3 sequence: CASSFSGAGEQFF. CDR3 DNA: TGTGCCAGCAGCTTTAGCGGCGCTGGTGAGCAGTTCTTC.

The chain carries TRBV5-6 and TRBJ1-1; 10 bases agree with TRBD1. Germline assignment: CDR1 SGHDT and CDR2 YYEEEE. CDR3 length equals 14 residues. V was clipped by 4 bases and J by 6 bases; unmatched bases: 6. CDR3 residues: CASSVTGTGAEAFF. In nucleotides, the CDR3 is TGTGCCAGCAGCGTAACCGGGACAGGGGCTGAAGCTTTCTTT.

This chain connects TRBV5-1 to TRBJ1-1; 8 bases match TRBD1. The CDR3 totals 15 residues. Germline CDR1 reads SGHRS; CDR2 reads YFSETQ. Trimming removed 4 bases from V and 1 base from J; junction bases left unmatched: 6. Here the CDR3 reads CASSVGTGRNTEAFF. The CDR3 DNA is TGCGCCAGCAGCGTCGGGACAGGTAGGAACACTGAAGCTTTCTTT.

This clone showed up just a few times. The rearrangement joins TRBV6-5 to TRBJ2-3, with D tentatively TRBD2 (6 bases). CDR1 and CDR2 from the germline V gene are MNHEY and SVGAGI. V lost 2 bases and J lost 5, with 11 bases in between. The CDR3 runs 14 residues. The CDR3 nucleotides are TGTGCCAGCAGTTACAGGGAGGCCGGAGATACGCAGTATTTT. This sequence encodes CASSYREAGDTQYF.

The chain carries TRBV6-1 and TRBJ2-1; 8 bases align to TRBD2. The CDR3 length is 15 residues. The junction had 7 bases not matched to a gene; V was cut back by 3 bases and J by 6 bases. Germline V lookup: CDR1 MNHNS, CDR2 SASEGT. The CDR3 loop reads CASSDTGGVFNEQFF. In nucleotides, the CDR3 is TGTGCCAGCAGTGACACGGGAGGGGTATTCAATGAGCAGTTCTTC.

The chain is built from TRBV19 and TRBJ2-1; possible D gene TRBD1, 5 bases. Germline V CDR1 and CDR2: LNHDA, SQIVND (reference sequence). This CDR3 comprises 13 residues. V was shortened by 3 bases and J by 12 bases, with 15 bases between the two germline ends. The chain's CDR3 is CASSIQLVQGQFF. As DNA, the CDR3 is TGTGCCAGTAGTATTCAGCTGGTTCAGGGGCAGTTCTTC.

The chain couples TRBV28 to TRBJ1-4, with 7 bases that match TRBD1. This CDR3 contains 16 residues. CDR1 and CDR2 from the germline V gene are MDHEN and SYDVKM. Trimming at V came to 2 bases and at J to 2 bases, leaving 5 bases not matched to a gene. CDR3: CASSLRQGWTNEKLFF. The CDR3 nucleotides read TGTGCCAGCAGTTTACGACAGGGTTGGACTAATGAAAAACTGTTTTTT.

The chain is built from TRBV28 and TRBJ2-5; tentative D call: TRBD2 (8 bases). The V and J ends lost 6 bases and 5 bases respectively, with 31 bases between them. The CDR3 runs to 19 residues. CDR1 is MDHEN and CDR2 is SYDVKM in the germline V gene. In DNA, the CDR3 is TGTGCCAGCAGCCCGGCCCGACAGGGAGAAGCGGGAGTCGGGGAGACCCAGTACTTC. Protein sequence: CASSPARQGEAGVGETQYF.

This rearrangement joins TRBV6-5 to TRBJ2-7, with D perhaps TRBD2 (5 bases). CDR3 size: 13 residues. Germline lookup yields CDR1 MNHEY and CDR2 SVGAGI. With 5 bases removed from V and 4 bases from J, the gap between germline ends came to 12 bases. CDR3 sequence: CASSRSSGYEQYF. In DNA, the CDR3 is TGTGCCAGCAGTAGATCGAGCGGATACGAGCAGTACTTC.

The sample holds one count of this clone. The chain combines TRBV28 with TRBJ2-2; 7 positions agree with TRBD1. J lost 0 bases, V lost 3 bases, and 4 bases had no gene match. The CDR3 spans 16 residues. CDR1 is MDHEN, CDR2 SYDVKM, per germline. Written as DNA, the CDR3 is TGTGCCAGCAGTTTGCCACAGGGGCCGAACACCGGGGAGCTGTTTTTT. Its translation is CASSLPQGPNTGELFF.

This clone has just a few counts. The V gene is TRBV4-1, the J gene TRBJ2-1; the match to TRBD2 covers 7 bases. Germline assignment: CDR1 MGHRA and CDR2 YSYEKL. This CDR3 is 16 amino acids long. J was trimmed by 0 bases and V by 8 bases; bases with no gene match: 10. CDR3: CASETTSASSYNEQFF. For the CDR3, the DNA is TGCGCCAGCGAAACTACTAGCGCGAGCTCCTACAATGAGCAGTTCTTC.

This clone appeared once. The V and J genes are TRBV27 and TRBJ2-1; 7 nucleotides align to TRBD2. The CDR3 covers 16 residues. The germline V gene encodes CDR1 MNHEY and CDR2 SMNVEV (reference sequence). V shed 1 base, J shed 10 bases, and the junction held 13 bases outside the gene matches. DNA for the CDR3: TGTGCCAGCAGTTTATTGGGAGGGGCCACGTTTGAGGAGCAGTTCTTC. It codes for CASSLLGGATFEEQFF.

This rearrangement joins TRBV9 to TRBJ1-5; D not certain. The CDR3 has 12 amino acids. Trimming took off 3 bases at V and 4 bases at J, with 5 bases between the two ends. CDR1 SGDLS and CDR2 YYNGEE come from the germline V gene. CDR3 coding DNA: TGTGCCAGCAGCGGGGAGAATCAGCCCCAGCATTTT. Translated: CASSGENQPQHF.

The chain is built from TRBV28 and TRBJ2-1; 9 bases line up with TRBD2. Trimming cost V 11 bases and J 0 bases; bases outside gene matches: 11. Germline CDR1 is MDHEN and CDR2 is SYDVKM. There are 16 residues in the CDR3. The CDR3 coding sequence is TGTGCCCGAGGGCTAGGCGGGAGGGACTCCTACAATGAGCAGTTCTTC. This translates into CARGLGGRDSYNEQFF.

The CDR3, as DNA: TGTGCCAGCAGCCAAGATCTCGGGGGGACAGGTTATGAAAAACTGTTTTTT. Translating it yields CASSQDLGGTGYEKLFF. This chain connects TRBV3-1 (or the pseudogene TRBV3-2) to TRBJ1-4, with 8 bases that match TRBD1. The CDR3 consists of 17 residues. CDR1 is LGHDT and CDR2 is YNNKEL in the germline V gene (reference sequence). V shed 0 bases, J shed 6 bases, and the junction held 9 bases outside the gene matches.

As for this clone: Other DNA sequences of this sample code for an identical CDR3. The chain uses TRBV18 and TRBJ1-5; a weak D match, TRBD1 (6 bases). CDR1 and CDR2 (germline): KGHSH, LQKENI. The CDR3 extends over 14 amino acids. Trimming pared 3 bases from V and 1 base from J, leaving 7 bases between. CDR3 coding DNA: TGTGCCAGCTCACCCGGACAGAGCAATCAGCCCCAGCATTTT. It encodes CASSPGQSNQPQHF. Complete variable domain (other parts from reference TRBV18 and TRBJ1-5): NAGVMQNPRHLVRRRGQEARLRCSPMKGHSHVYWYRQLPEEGLKFMVYLQKENIIDESGMPKERFSAEFPKEGPSILRIQQVVRGDSAAYFCASSPGQSNQPQHFGDGTRLSIL.

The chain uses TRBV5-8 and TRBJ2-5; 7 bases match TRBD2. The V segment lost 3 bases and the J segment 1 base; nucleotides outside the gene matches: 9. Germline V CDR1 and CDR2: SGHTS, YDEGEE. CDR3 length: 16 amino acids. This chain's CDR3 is CASSSGERGIQETQYF. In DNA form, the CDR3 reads TGTGCCAGCAGCTCGGGGGAGCGGGGAATCCAAGAGACCCAGTACTTC. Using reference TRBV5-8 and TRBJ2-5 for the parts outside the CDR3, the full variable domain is EAGVTQSPTHLIKTRGQQATLRCSPISGHTSVYWYQQALGLGLQFLLWYDEGEERNRGNFPPRFSGRQFPNYSSELNVNALELEDSALYLCASSSGERGIQETQYFGPGTRLLVL.

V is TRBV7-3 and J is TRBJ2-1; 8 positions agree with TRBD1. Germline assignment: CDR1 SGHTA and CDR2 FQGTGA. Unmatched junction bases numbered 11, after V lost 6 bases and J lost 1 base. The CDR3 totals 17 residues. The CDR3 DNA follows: TGTGCCAGCAGTCCCCCCCACAGGGGGAGATCCTACAATGAGCAGTTCTTC. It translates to CASSPPHRGRSYNEQFF.

CDR3 in amino acids: CASRGLAVTDTQYF. CDR3 DNA: TGTGCCAGCAGAGGACTAGCGGTCACAGATACGCAGTATTTT. This chain uses TRBV2 with TRBJ2-3; 10 positions match TRBD2. Trimming cost V 6 bases and J 2 bases; bases outside gene matches: 2. CDR3 length: 14 residues. Looked up from germline, CDR1 is SNHLY and CDR2 is FYNNEI.

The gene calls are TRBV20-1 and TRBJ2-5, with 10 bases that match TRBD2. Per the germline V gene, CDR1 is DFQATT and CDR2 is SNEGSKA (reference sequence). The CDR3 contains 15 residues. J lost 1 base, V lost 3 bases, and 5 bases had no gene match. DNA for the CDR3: TGCAGTGCTAGTCCGGCTAGCGGGAGCCAAGAGACCCAGTACTTC. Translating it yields CSASPASGSQETQYF.

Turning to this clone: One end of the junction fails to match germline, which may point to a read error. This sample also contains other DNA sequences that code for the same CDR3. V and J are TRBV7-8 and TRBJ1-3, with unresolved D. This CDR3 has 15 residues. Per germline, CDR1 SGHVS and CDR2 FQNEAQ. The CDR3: CASSLDSRSGNTIYF. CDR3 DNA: TGTGCCAGCAGTCTAGACTCCCGCTCTGGAAATACCATATATTTT.

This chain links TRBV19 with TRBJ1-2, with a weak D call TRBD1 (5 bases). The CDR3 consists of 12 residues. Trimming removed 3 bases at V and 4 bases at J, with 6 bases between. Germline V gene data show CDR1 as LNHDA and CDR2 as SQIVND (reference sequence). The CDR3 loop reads CASSMGGYGYTF. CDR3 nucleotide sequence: TGTGCCAGTAGTATGGGGGGCTATGGCTACACCTTC.

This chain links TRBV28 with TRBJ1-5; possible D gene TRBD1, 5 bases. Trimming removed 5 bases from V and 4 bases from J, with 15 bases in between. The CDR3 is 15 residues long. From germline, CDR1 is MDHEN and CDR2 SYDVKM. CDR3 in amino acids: CASSPRGRGNQPQHF. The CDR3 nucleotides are TGTGCCAGCAGTCCCCGAGGCCGGGGGAATCAGCCCCAGCATTTT.

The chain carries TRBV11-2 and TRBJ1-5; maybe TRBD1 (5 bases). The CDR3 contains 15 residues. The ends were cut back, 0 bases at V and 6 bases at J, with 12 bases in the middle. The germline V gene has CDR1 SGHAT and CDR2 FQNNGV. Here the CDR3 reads CASSLESGIFQPQHF. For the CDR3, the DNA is TGTGCCAGCAGCTTAGAGTCAGGGATCTTTCAGCCCCAGCATTTT.

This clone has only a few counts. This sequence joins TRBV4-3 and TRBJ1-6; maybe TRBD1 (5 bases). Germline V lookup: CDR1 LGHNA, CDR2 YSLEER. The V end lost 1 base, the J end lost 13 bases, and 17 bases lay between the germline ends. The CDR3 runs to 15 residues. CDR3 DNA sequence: TGCGCCAGCAGCCAAGTGTCGCAGGGCGCTCCCCCCCTCCACTTT. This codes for CASSQVSQGAPPLHF.

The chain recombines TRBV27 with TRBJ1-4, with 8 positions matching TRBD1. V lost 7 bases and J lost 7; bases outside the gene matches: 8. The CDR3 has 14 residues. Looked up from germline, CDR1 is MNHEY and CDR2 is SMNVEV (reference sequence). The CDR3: CASKKDRDTEKLFF. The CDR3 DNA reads TGTGCCAGCAAAAAGGACAGGGATACTGAAAAACTGTTTTTT.

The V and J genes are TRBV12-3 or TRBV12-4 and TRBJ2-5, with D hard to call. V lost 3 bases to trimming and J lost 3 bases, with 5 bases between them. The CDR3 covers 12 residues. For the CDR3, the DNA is TGTGCCAGCAGTTTCGCAGAAGAGACCCAGTACTTC. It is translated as CASSFAEETQYF.